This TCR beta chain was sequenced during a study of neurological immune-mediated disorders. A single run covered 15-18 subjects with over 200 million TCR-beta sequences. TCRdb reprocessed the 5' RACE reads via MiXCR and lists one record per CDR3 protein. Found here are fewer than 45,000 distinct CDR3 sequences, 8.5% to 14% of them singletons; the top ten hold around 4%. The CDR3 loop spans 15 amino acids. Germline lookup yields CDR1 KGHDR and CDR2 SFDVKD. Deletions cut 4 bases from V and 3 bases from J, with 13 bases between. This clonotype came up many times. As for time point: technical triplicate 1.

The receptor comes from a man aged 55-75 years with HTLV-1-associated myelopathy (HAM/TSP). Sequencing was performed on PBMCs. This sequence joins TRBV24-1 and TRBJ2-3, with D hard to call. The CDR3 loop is CATSDNDGYTDTQYF. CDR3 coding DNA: TGTGCCACCAGTGACAACGACGGTTATACAGATACGCAGTATTTT.